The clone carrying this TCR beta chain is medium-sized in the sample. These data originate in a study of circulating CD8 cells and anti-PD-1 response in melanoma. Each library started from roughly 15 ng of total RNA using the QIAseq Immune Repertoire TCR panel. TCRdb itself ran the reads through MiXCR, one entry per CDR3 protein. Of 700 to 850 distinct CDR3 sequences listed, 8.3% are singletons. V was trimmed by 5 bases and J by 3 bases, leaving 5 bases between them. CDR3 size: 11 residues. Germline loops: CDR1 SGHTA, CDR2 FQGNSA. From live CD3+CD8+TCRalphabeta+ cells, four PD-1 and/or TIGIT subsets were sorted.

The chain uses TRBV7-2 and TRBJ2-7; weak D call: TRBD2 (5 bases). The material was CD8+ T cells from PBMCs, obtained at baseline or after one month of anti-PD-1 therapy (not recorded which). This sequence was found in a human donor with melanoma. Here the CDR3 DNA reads TGTGCCAGCAGCGACTACTACGAGCAGTACTTC. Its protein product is CASSDYYEQYF.